This is a list of T cell receptor beta chains from one sample in a study of identical twins. Using its own MiXCR run on the 5' RACE reads, TCRdb lists one record per CDR3 protein. The sample holds around 960,000 distinct CDR3 sequences; about 12% are singletons and the top ten take around 1.6%. This sample also appeared in a second study, on yellow fever vaccine responses in identical twins.

The specimen was PBMCs. The receptors here all came from a woman younger than 35 in good health. Each CDR3 is given with its conserved first and last residue. The D gene is left open where the match is weak. Only some rows state a clone size, as once, few, many or a class for expanded clones.

clone_size: -; d_call: -; j_call: TRBJ2-6; v_call: TRBV6-4; cdr3_nt: TGTGCCAGCAGTGTGGACTGGAACTCTGGGGCCAACGTCCTGACTTTC; cdr3_aa: CASSVDWNSGANVLTF
clone_size: -; d_call: -; j_call: TRBJ2-5; v_call: TRBV15; cdr3_nt: TGTGCCACCAGCAGCCGGACTTCAAGGGGGGAGACCCAGTACTTC; cdr3_aa: CATSSRTSRGETQYF
clone_size: many; d_call: -; j_call: TRBJ2-3; v_call: TRBV20-1; cdr3_nt: TGCAGTGCTACTAATCCTCGCCTGAGCACAGATACGCAGTATTTT; cdr3_aa: CSATNPRLSTDTQYF
clone_size: few; d_call: TRBD2; j_call: TRBJ2-2; v_call: TRBV5-1; cdr3_nt: TGCGCCAGCAGCTCCGACCTAGCGGGCGGAAACACCGGGGAGCTGTTTTTT; cdr3_aa: CASSSDLAGGNTGELFF
clone_size: many; d_call: -; j_call: TRBJ1-2; v_call: TRBV6-5; cdr3_nt: TGTGCCAGCAGTTACCCCAGGGGAGGAGGGGACTATGGCTACACCTTC; cdr3_aa: CASSYPRGGGDYGYTF
clone_size: -; d_call: -; j_call: TRBJ2-1; v_call: TRBV12-3/TRBV12-4; cdr3_nt: TGTGCCTGCTGCACACGGTTACTGGGGGCATCCTACAATGAGCAGTTCTTC; cdr3_aa: CACCTRLLGASYNEQFF
clone_size: -; d_call: -; j_call: TRBJ2-5; v_call: TRBV5-1; cdr3_nt: TGCGCCAGCAGCTTAAACCTAGCGAGAGGAGAGACCCAGTACTTC; cdr3_aa: CASSLNLARGETQYF
clone_size: few; d_call: -; j_call: TRBJ2-3; v_call: TRBV6-1; cdr3_nt: TGTGCCAGCAGTAAAATCCGGGGACGAGGCTACTTCACAGATACGCAGTATTTT; cdr3_aa: CASSKIRGRGYFTDTQYF
clone_size: few; d_call: -; j_call: TRBJ2-5; v_call: TRBV4-1; cdr3_nt: TGCGCCAGCAGCCAAGTCCTTTTTCAAGAGACCCAGTACTTC; cdr3_aa: CASSQVLFQETQYF
clone_size: -; d_call: TRBD1; j_call: TRBJ2-2; v_call: TRBV29-1; cdr3_nt: TGCAGCGTGGGACAGGGCCAGAACACCGGGGAGCTGTTTTTT; cdr3_aa: CSVGQGQNTGELFF
clone_size: few; d_call: -; j_call: TRBJ2-5; v_call: TRBV7-6; cdr3_nt: TGTGCCAGCAGCTTAGCGCAGACAACTAAAGAGACCCAGTACTTC; cdr3_aa: CASSLAQTTKETQYF
clone_size: -; d_call: TRBD2; j_call: TRBJ2-1; v_call: TRBV20-1; cdr3_nt: TGCAGTGCTAGAGGGGCTGAGACTAGCGGGGTCAACAATGAGCAGTTCTTC; cdr3_aa: CSARGAETSGVNNEQFF
clone_size: -; d_call: -; j_call: TRBJ1-2; v_call: TRBV20-1; cdr3_nt: TGCAGTCCCATTTACGAGGCTGGCTACACCTTC; cdr3_aa: CSPIYEAGYTF
clone_size: -; d_call: -; j_call: TRBJ2-2; v_call: TRBV3-1; cdr3_nt: TGTGCCAGCAGCCCCGGGGCTACGCGTAGCGGGGAGCTGTTTTTT; cdr3_aa: CASSPGATRSGELFF
clone_size: many; d_call: -; j_call: TRBJ2-2; v_call: TRBV10-3; cdr3_nt: TGTGCCATCAGCAATTCGTTGCTCCAGGGGAACACCGGGGAGCTGTTTTTT; cdr3_aa: CAISNSLLQGNTGELFF
clone_size: many; d_call: -; j_call: TRBJ2-1; v_call: TRBV7-7; cdr3_nt: TGTGCCAGCAGCCCTGCGCGGAGGTCCTACAATGAGCAGTTCTTC; cdr3_aa: CASSPARRSYNEQFF
clone_size: -; d_call: -; j_call: TRBJ2-7; v_call: TRBV28; cdr3_nt: TGTGCCAGCAGTTTATCAGCAGTTTTAGACGAGCAGTACTTC; cdr3_aa: CASSLSAVLDEQYF
clone_size: -; d_call: -; j_call: TRBJ1-4; v_call: TRBV28; cdr3_nt: TGTGCCAGCAGAGTTCGAGACAGGCAGGCCACGGGACTGTTTTTT; cdr3_aa: CASRVRDRQATGLFF
clone_size: many; d_call: TRBD1; j_call: TRBJ1-1; v_call: TRBV12-3/TRBV12-4; cdr3_nt: TGTGCCAGTACCCGACAGGGCGGGAACACTGAAGCTTTCTTT; cdr3_aa: CASTRQGGNTEAFF
clone_size: -; d_call: TRBD2; j_call: TRBJ2-5; v_call: TRBV29-1; cdr3_nt: TGCAGCGTTGGGGAGCTAGCGGGAGGGTCGGAGACCCAGTACTTC; cdr3_aa: CSVGELAGGSETQYF
clone_size: many; d_call: TRBD1; j_call: TRBJ1-2; v_call: TRBV20-1; cdr3_nt: TGCAGTGCTAGAAGACAGGGACCAGCTAACTATGGCTACACCTTC; cdr3_aa: CSARRQGPANYGYTF
clone_size: -; d_call: -; j_call: TRBJ1-5; v_call: TRBV2; cdr3_nt: TGTGCCAGCAGTGGCTCTCCACCCCAGCCCCAGCATTTT; cdr3_aa: CASSGSPPQPQHF
clone_size: -; d_call: TRBD2; j_call: TRBJ2-5; v_call: TRBV4-1; cdr3_nt: TGCGCCAGCAGCCAAGATTCTAGGACTAGCGGGAGGGCCGCGGAGACCCAGTACTTC; cdr3_aa: CASSQDSRTSGRAAETQYF
clone_size: many; d_call: TRBD1; j_call: TRBJ2-1; v_call: TRBV7-9; cdr3_nt: TGTGCCAGCAGCATGAGGACAGGGCCCCAATCCGAGCAGTTCTTC; cdr3_aa: CASSMRTGPQSEQFF
clone_size: few; d_call: -; j_call: TRBJ2-1; v_call: TRBV28; cdr3_nt: TGTGCCAGCAGTTCCCCTTATCATGTCAATGAGCAGTTCTTC; cdr3_aa: CASSSPYHVNEQFF
clone_size: few; d_call: -; j_call: TRBJ2-7; v_call: TRBV27; cdr3_nt: TGTGCCAGCAAAGGGGACTCTCCCCCCTACGAGCAGTACTTC; cdr3_aa: CASKGDSPPYEQYF
clone_size: few; d_call: TRBD2; j_call: TRBJ2-4; v_call: TRBV3-1; cdr3_nt: TGTGCCAGCAGCCAAGGAGGGCGGGGGTCCAAAAACATTCAGTACTTC; cdr3_aa: CASSQGGRGSKNIQYF
clone_size: -; d_call: -; j_call: TRBJ1-2; v_call: TRBV4-1; cdr3_nt: TGCGCCAGCAGCCAGATAGCAGGGGTATACACCTTC; cdr3_aa: CASSQIAGVYTF
clone_size: -; d_call: TRBD1; j_call: TRBJ2-5; v_call: TRBV7-9; cdr3_nt: TGTGCCAGCAGCTTCCCGGTGGACAGGCAAGAGACCCAGTACTTC; cdr3_aa: CASSFPVDRQETQYF
clone_size: -; d_call: TRBD2; j_call: TRBJ2-1; v_call: TRBV5-1; cdr3_nt: TGCGCCAGCAGTTCCGGGACTAGCGGGATAAACAATGAGCAGTTCTTC; cdr3_aa: CASSSGTSGINNEQFF
clone_size: -; d_call: TRBD2; j_call: TRBJ2-1; v_call: TRBV5-8; cdr3_nt: TGTGCCAGCAGCTTGGCCCGGCTAGCGGGAGTCTCCAATGAGCAGTTCTTC; cdr3_aa: CASSLARLAGVSNEQFF
clone_size: -; d_call: -; j_call: TRBJ2-6; v_call: TRBV20-1; cdr3_nt: TGCAGTGCTAGCGGGCGGGCATCTGGGGCCAACGTCCTGACTTTC; cdr3_aa: CSASGRASGANVLTF
clone_size: few; d_call: TRBD1; j_call: TRBJ1-1; v_call: TRBV27; cdr3_nt: TGTGCCAGCAGCAATCGGGGCAAACACAGGGGGTACACTGAAGCTTTCTTT; cdr3_aa: CASSNRGKHRGYTEAFF
clone_size: few; d_call: TRBD2; j_call: TRBJ2-1; v_call: TRBV10-3; cdr3_nt: TGTGCCATCCTAGCGGGGGGGGACAATGAGCAGTTCTTC; cdr3_aa: CAILAGGDNEQFF
clone_size: few; d_call: TRBD1; j_call: TRBJ1-2; v_call: TRBV5-1; cdr3_nt: TGCGCCAGCAGCTTAAGACAGGGGGCGAGCTTTGATGGCTACACCTTC; cdr3_aa: CASSLRQGASFDGYTF
clone_size: -; d_call: -; j_call: TRBJ2-1; v_call: TRBV10-3; cdr3_nt: TGTGCCATCAGAGACTCAGCTAACGAGCAGTTCTTC; cdr3_aa: CAIRDSANEQFF
clone_size: many; d_call: -; j_call: TRBJ2-5; v_call: TRBV12-3/TRBV12-4; cdr3_nt: TGTGCCAGCAGCCAACAAGGGGTGGAGACCCAGTACTTC; cdr3_aa: CASSQQGVETQYF
clone_size: many; d_call: -; j_call: TRBJ1-6; v_call: TRBV27; cdr3_nt: TGTGCCAGCAGTCCCGGCATTTCTAATTCACCCCTCCACTTT; cdr3_aa: CASSPGISNSPLHF
clone_size: -; d_call: TRBD2; j_call: TRBJ2-1; v_call: TRBV7-9; cdr3_nt: TGTGCCAGCAGCTTGGGGGGAGGGCGTGAGCAGTTCTTC; cdr3_aa: CASSLGGGREQFF
clone_size: -; d_call: -; j_call: TRBJ2-2; v_call: TRBV29-1; cdr3_nt: TGCAGCGTTGCTTGGACATTGAACACCGGGGAGCTGTTTTTT; cdr3_aa: CSVAWTLNTGELFF
clone_size: -; d_call: -; j_call: TRBJ1-1; v_call: TRBV24-1; cdr3_nt: TGTGCCACCAGTGATTTGGACACTGAAGCTTTCTTT; cdr3_aa: CATSDLDTEAFF
clone_size: few; d_call: TRBD2; j_call: TRBJ2-7; v_call: TRBV10-3; cdr3_nt: TGTGCCATCGGATCGACTAGCGATACGGGCGAGCAGTACTTC; cdr3_aa: CAIGSTSDTGEQYF
clone_size: few; d_call: -; j_call: TRBJ2-3; v_call: TRBV6-1; cdr3_nt: TGTGCCAGCAGTCCGTCTCGGGGTAGCACAGATACGCAGTATTTT; cdr3_aa: CASSPSRGSTDTQYF
clone_size: few; d_call: -; j_call: TRBJ2-6; v_call: TRBV24-1; cdr3_nt: TGTGCCACCAGTGATTCGATGCCTGGGGCCAACGTCCTGACTTTC; cdr3_aa: CATSDSMPGANVLTF
clone_size: few; d_call: TRBD1; j_call: TRBJ1-2; v_call: TRBV20-1; cdr3_nt: TGCAGTGCTAGAGCCGCAGGGGGCTATGGCTACACCTTC; cdr3_aa: CSARAAGGYGYTF
clone_size: -; d_call: TRBD1; j_call: TRBJ1-6; v_call: TRBV5-5; cdr3_nt: TGTGCCAGCAGCTCGACAGGGATCCTCCACTTT; cdr3_aa: CASSSTGILHF
clone_size: few; d_call: -; j_call: TRBJ2-6; v_call: TRBV24-1; cdr3_nt: TGTGCCACCAGTCGGAACTCTGGGGCCAACGTCCTGACTTTC; cdr3_aa: CATSRNSGANVLTF